This TCR beta chain was documented in a study of beta chain features in type 1 diabetes. Averaging approximately 120 mL, one heparinised blood draw came from each individual donor. Sorting that relied on CD45RO/CCR7/CD25/CD127/CD95/CD27 yielded CD4+ naive, central memory, regulatory and stem cell-like memory cells. Without exception, sorted populations had purity beyond 98%. Comments on this clone: Antigen unknown.

Expressed TCRB transcripts were sequenced because the isolated RNA had all been reverse transcribed beforehand. Read counts averaged roughly 4 million for samples of naive, central memory and regulatory T cells. Repertoires were generated with immunoSEQ multiplex PCR, while TCRdb's copy carries only in-frame clones and drops some. This sample has 150,000 or so clones, with about 9% found just once. General observations from the study: Moderate but significant shortening of TCRB CDR3s was recorded in all four CD4+ subsets from Type 1 diabetes patients.

The source is a woman between 18 and 29 years old with type 1 diabetes. The sample taken for sequencing was central memory CD4+ T cells from blood.

In DNA, the CDR3 is TGTGCCAGCAGCTTAGCAGCCTCGGACAGAATTGGCTACACCTTC. It is translated as CASSLAASDRIGYTF. V is TRBV7-2 and J is TRBJ1-2, with D perhaps TRBD1 (6 bases). Trimming cost V 0 bases and J 7 bases, with 15 bases left between them. The CDR3 is 15 residues long. CDR1 SGHTA and CDR2 FQGNSA come from the germline V gene.